What follows describes a single T cell receptor (beta chain). This sample was included in a study of shared clonotypes between healthy human individuals. Some clones are missing from TCRdb's copy, which holds only in-frame ones; the method was immunoSEQ multiplex PCR. Of about 2 million clones listed, 95% are singletons. The CDR3 runs to 14 residues. From germline, CDR1 is SGHAT and CDR2 FQNNGV. The ends were cut back, 1 base at V and 1 base at J, with 8 bases in the middle. The donor population consisted of healthy HIV-negative adults with no recent acute infections or vaccinations. Caucasian adults residing in Nashville, Tennessee made up all the donors.

This rearrangement joins TRBV11-2 to TRBJ2-7; D uncertain. Material for sequencing was naive CD4+ T cells sorted from blood. Noted subset: CD45RA+ positively selected. The TCR originated in a man aged 18-30 years in good health. CDR3 residues: CASSLATGSYEQYF. CDR3 nucleotide sequence: TGTGCCAGCAGCTTAGCTACCGGTTCCTACGAGCAGTACTTC.